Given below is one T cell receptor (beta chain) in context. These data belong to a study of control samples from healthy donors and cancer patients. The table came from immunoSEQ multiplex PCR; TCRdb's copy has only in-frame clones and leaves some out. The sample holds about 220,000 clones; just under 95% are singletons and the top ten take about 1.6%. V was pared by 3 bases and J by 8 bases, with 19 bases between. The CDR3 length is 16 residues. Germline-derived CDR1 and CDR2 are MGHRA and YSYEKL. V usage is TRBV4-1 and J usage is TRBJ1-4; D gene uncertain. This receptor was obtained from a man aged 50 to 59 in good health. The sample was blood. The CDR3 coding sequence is TGCGCCAGCAGCCAGGACCCGGGCCTTCAGCGGGAAAAACTGTTTTTT. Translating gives CASSQDPGLQREKLFF.